A selection of T cell receptor beta chains follows, all from one sample in a study of cytomegalovirus exposure and HLA in healthy donors. The assay was immunoSEQ multiplex PCR, and TCRdb's table has in-frame clones only and misses some. Among 120,000 to 150,000 clones listed, about 79% were seen once. Source material: PBMCs. Receptors were obtained from a male donor in good health and CMV-seronegative. Both conserved end residues are part of each CDR3. Fields, in order: clone size, D gene, J gene, V gene, CDR3 protein, CDR3 DNA. The D gene is left open where the match is weak. Only some rows state a clone size, as once, few, many or a class for expanded clones.

once	TRBD2	TRBJ2-5	TRBV5-1	CASRQAGGNQETQYF	TGCGCCAGCAGACAGGCGGGGGGGAACCAAGAGACCCAGTACTTC
.	TRBD2	TRBJ2-1	TRBV11-3	CASSFGGGAVNEQFF	TGTGCCAGCAGCTTTGGCGGGGGGGCAGTTAATGAGCAGTTCTTC
.	.	TRBJ2-5	TRBV2	CASSDVGQQETQYF	TGTGCCAGCAGCGATGTTGGACAGCAAGAGACCCAGTACTTC
.	TRBD2	TRBJ2-5	TRBV5-1	CASSPERGLKETQYF	TGCGCCAGCAGCCCCGAGCGGGGGCTTAAAGAGACCCAGTACTTC
.	TRBD2	TRBJ2-2	TRBV19	CASSVKAGGPTGELFF	TGTGCCAGTAGTGTCAAAGCGGGGGGGCCGACCGGGGAGCTGTTTTTT
.	TRBD1	TRBJ1-5	TRBV19	CASSLFTGGAAWNQPQHF	TGTGCCAGTAGTCTATTCACAGGGGGGGCTGCTTGGAATCAGCCCCAGCATTTT
.	.	TRBJ1-1	TRBV30	CAWTRRGGAFF	TGTGCCTGGACCCGACGGGGAGGAGCTTTCTTT
.	.	TRBJ1-5	TRBV30	CAWSVGVGGNQPQHF	TGTGCCTGGAGTGTAGGAGTGGGGGGGAATCAGCCCCAGCATTTT
once	TRBD1	TRBJ2-5	TRBV4-1	CASSQVVTGGSGETQYF	TGCGCCAGCAGCCAAGTGGTAACAGGGGGTTCGGGAGAGACCCAGTACTTC
.	.	TRBJ2-1	TRBV2	CASSGVERNDEQFF	TGTGCCAGCAGTGGGGTAGAGCGGAACGATGAGCAGTTCTTC
.	TRBD1	TRBJ1-6	TRBV28	CASSGQALDNSPLHF	TGTGCCTCTTCCGGACAGGCCCTCGATAATTCACCCCTCCACTTT
.	TRBD1	TRBJ1-2	TRBV7-3	CASSLLKGQGAGYTF	TGTGCCAGCAGCTTATTAAAAGGACAGGGGGCTGGCTACACCTTC
few	TRBD1	TRBJ1-2	TRBV4-3	CASSEGQGNYGYTF	TGCGCCAGCAGCGAAGGACAGGGGAACTATGGCTACACCTTC
.	TRBD1	TRBJ1-2	TRBV11-3	CASRPLTGGLCGYPF	TGTGCCAGCAGACCATTAACAGGGGGCTTATGTGGCTACCCCTTC
.	TRBD1	TRBJ2-1	TRBV10-3	CAIGTEEMNEQFF	TGTGCCATAGGGACAGAAGAAATGAATGAGCAGTTCTTC
.	.	TRBJ2-1	TRBV9	CASSVDPGLAFNEQFF	TGTGCCAGCAGCGTAGACCCCGGGCTAGCTTTCAATGAGCAGTTCTTC
.	TRBD1	TRBJ2-2	TRBV2	CASSFPDRVQTGELFF	TGTGCCAGCAGTTTCCCGGACAGGGTCCAGACCGGGGAGCTGTTTTTT
.	TRBD1	TRBJ2-1	TRBV7-9	CASSTYRGRGYNEQFF	TGTGCCAGCAGCACATACAGGGGGCGAGGGTACAATGAGCAGTTCTTC
.	.	TRBJ2-5	TRBV6-5	CATTTTFEETQYF	TGTGCCACCACTACTACCTTCGAAGAGACCCAGTACTTC
.	TRBD2	TRBJ2-1	TRBV4-1	CASSQDPSSGRAMDEQFF	TGCGCCAGCAGCCAAGATCCTTCTAGCGGGAGGGCTATGGATGAGCAGTTCTTC
few	.	TRBJ2-1	TRBV15	CATSRDWSTNEQFF	TGTGCCACCAGCAGAGATTGGTCTACCAATGAGCAGTTCTTC
.	.	TRBJ2-2	TRBV5-1	CASSPLGAGGELFF	TGCGCCAGCAGCCCGCTAGGAGCGGGCGGGGAGCTGTTTTTT
.	.	TRBJ1-5	TRBV15	CATSRDHGGGQPQHF	TGTGCCACCAGCAGAGATCATGGGGGGGGTCAGCCCCAGCATTTT
.	.	TRBJ2-5	TRBV15	CATSRDQKGAQYF	TGTGCCACCAGCAGAGATCAAAAAGGGGCCCAGTACTTC
.	.	TRBJ1-2	TRBV6-5	CASSYSANRGYGYTF	TGTGCCAGCAGTTACTCCGCGAACCGGGGCTATGGCTACACCTTC
few	.	TRBJ1-1	TRBV6-5	CASREWTRAEAFF	TGTGCCAGCAGGGAATGGACCAGGGCTGAAGCTTTCTTT
.	TRBD2	TRBJ2-1	TRBV10-2	CASTPRGLDPNEQFF	TGCGCCAGCACCCCACGGGGACTAGACCCCAATGAGCAGTTCTTC
.	TRBD1	TRBJ2-1	TRBV29-1	CSVTGTVTINEQFF	TGCAGCGTCACCGGGACAGTCACAATTAACGAGCAGTTCTTC
.	TRBD1	TRBJ2-6	TRBV27	CASGTGHAGANVLTF	TGTGCCTCCGGGACAGGGCATGCTGGGGCCAACGTCCTGACTTTC
.	.	TRBJ2-2	TRBV9	CASRGVNTGELFF	TGTGCCAGCAGAGGGGTTAACACCGGGGAGCTGTTTTTT
.	TRBD2	TRBJ2-7	TRBV9	CASSAGLAGDYEQYF	TGTGCCAGCAGCGCTGGACTAGCGGGAGATTACGAGCAGTACTTC
.	.	TRBJ2-7	TRBV30	CAWSALNAFTYEQYF	TGTGCCTGGAGCGCCTTGAACGCCTTCACCTACGAGCAGTACTTC
.	.	TRBJ2-5	TRBV30	CAWSARVQETQYF	TGTGCCTGGAGTGCGCGGGTTCAAGAGACCCAGTACTTC
.	.	TRBJ2-3	TRBV6-5	CASGLEKVTDTQYF	TGTGCCAGCGGATTGGAGAAAGTCACAGATACGCAGTATTTT
.	TRBD1	TRBJ2-1	TRBV6-5	CASRGQGSSYNEQFF	TGTGCCAGCAGGGGACAGGGGAGCTCCTACAATGAGCAGTTCTTC
.	.	TRBJ1-3	TRBV9	CASSNDQQGSSGNTIYF	TGTGCCAGCAGCAACGACCAACAGGGCAGCTCTGGAAACACCATATATTTT
once	TRBD1	TRBJ1-5	TRBV6-1	CASSLGGRNQPQHF	TGTGCCAGCAGTTTAGGGGGCCGGAATCAGCCCCAGCATTTT
.	.	TRBJ1-2	TRBV30	CAWGLNGQSNYGYTF	TGTGCCTGGGGACTCAATGGACAGTCTAACTATGGCTACACCTTC
.	TRBD1	TRBJ2-2	TRBV10-3	CAIGQVTHTGELFF	TGTGCCATCGGACAGGTCACACACACCGGGGAGCTGTTTTTT
.	TRBD1	TRBJ2-2	TRBV7-3	CASSSTGTGELFF	TGTGCCAGCAGCTCGACAGGGACCGGGGAGCTGTTTTTT
.	TRBD2	TRBJ2-2	TRBV30	CAWSGTLAATGELFF	TGTGCCTGGAGTGGGACGCTAGCGGCCACCGGGGAGCTGTTTTTT
.	TRBD2	TRBJ2-5	TRBV6-1	CASSEGLAGFGETQYF	TGTGCCAGCAGTGAGGGACTAGCGGGATTTGGAGAGACCCAGTACTTC
.	TRBD2	TRBJ2-7	TRBV15	CATSRDWGGVESYEQYF	TGTGCCACCAGCAGAGATTGGGGGGGGGTAGAGTCCTACGAGCAGTACTTC
.	TRBD1	TRBJ1-1	TRBV6-5	CASSSRQGTWAEAFF	TGTGCCAGCAGTTCCCGACAGGGAACATGGGCTGAAGCTTTCTTT
.	TRBD1	TRBJ2-5	TRBV5-6	CASSWPSDRAATGETQYF	TGTGCCAGCAGCTGGCCCTCGGACAGGGCCGCGACCGGGGAGACCCAGTACTTC
.	TRBD1	TRBJ2-1	TRBV12-5	CASGSGQGADEQFF	TGTGCTAGTGGTTCCGGACAGGGGGCCGATGAGCAGTTCTTC
.	.	TRBJ1-2	TRBV27	CASSITRAFYGYTF	TGTGCCAGCTCTATAACTAGGGCCTTCTATGGCTACACCTTC
.	.	TRBJ2-1	TRBV7-3	CASSLKGVNEQFF	TGTGCCAGCAGCTTAAAGGGGGTCAATGAGCAGTTCTTC
once	TRBD1	TRBJ1-4	TRBV15	CATSRGQGMGEKLFF	TGTGCCACCAGCAGGGGACAGGGGATGGGGGAAAAACTGTTTTTT
.	.	TRBJ1-6	TRBV6-5	CASSRGQPNSPLHF	TGTGCCAGCAGTCGTGGACAGCCCAATTCACCCCTCCACTTT
.	TRBD2	TRBJ2-1	TRBV9	CASSRRGANEQFF	TGTGCCAGCAGCCGGCGGGGGGCCAATGAGCAGTTCTTC
.	.	TRBJ1-1	TRBV7-3	CASSLRHGTNEAFF	TGTGCCAGCAGCTTAAGACATGGAACCAATGAAGCTTTCTTT
.	.	TRBJ2-1	TRBV13	CASSRPPGMEQFF	TGTGCCAGCAGCAGACCACCCGGGATGGAGCAGTTCTTC
once	.	TRBJ1-2	TRBV6-5	CASSIDLSRGYTF	TGTGCCAGCAGTATTGATCTGAGTCGCGGCTACACCTTC
.	TRBD1	TRBJ1-2	TRBV27	CASSLAGGNGYTF	TGTGCCAGCAGTTTGGCAGGGGGCAATGGCTACACCTTC
.	.	TRBJ2-7	TRBV12-5	CASGLVRSGSSYEQYF	TGTGCTAGTGGTTTGGTACGATCCGGGAGCTCCTACGAGCAGTACTTC
.	.	TRBJ2-7	TRBV19	CASSRSGTKNQYF	TGTGCCAGTAGTCGGTCCGGGACAAAAAACCAGTACTTC